The clone carrying this T cell receptor beta chain came up many times. Its antigen is still unknown. The data derive from a study of identical twins. V was cut by 5 bases and J by 12 bases, with 14 bases left in between. CDR3 length: 12 amino acids. MiXCR was run by TCRdb on the 5' RACE reads, yielding one entry per CDR3 protein. The sample holds fewer than 250,000 distinct CDR3 sequences, 7.5% seen once. Study conclusions and caveats: Excess sharing by twins proved weaker in beta out-of-frame sequences.

The sample was also reused in another study, on yellow fever vaccine responses in identical twins.

The V call is TRBV12-3 or TRBV12-4, the J call TRBJ1-5, with TRBD1 as a possible D gene (6 bases). The receptor comes from a woman younger than 30 in good health. Material: memory (CD45RO+) T cells sorted from blood. The CDR3 DNA sequence: TGTGCCAGCAGTCCCGGACAGTTTGTCCAGCATTTT. It yields the protein CASSPGQFVQHF.